A selection of T cell receptor beta chains follows, all from one sample in a study of T cells in Graves' hyperthyroidism and ophthalmopathy. TCRdb itself ran the multiplex PCR reads through MiXCR, one entry per CDR3 protein. This table has about 640,000 distinct CDR3 sequences, more than 12% appearing once. Sequenced material: blood. The receptors originated from a woman aged 45 to 65 with Graves' ophthalmopathy. The CDR3 runs from the conserved cysteine through the conserved F or W. The order of the fields is V gene, clone size, D gene, J gene, CDR3 DNA, CDR3 protein. D genes are given only for firm matches. Clone sizes are given selectively: once, few, many, or a class where the clone is expanded.

TRBV18,many,NA,TRBJ2-2,TGTGCCAGCTCACCCTCGGGGCCGGTCGGGGAGCTGTTTTTT,CASSPSGPVGELFF
TRBV9,NA,TRBD1,TRBJ1-5,TGTGCCAGCAGCGTAGGGACAGGTGGCGATCAGCCCCAGCATTTT,CASSVGTGGDQPQHF
TRBV19,few,TRBD1,TRBJ1-1,TGTGCCAGTAGTGGGACAGGGGGGACCACTGAAGCTTTCTTT,CASSGTGGTTEAFF
TRBV3-1,NA,TRBD1,TRBJ1-2,TGTGCCGGCAGCCAAGGGGGACAGGGGATGAACTATGGCTACACCTTC,CAGSQGGQGMNYGYTF
TRBV4-2,NA,NA,TRBJ1-1,TGTGCCAGCAGCCATGAGGAGGGGAGAGCTGAAGCTTTCTTT,CASSHEEGRAEAFF
TRBV12-3/TRBV12-4,many,TRBD1,TRBJ1-1,TGTGCCAGCAGTAACCGACAGGGCACGAGGGCGGGCACTGAAGCTTTCTTT,CASSNRQGTRAGTEAFF
TRBV5-6,many,NA,TRBJ2-7,TGTGCCAGCAGCCACGAGGACAGACTAGTCGTTGGCGAGCAGTACTTC,CASSHEDRLVVGEQYF
TRBV7-9,many,TRBD2,TRBJ2-5,TGTGCCAGCAGCCCCATGGGAGGGGTGCAGTACGACCAAGAGACCCAGTACTTC,CASSPMGGVQYDQETQYF
TRBV6-2/TRBV6-3,many,TRBD1,TRBJ1-1,TGTGCCAGCAGAGACCCGGGACAGGGGGGCCGGACTGAAGCTTTCTTT,CASRDPGQGGRTEAFF
TRBV5-1,NA,TRBD1,TRBJ1-1,TGCGCCAGCAGTAAGGAGACAGGGGTAGGATTTGGAACTGAAGCTTTCTTT,CASSKETGVGFGTEAFF
TRBV7-9,many,NA,TRBJ2-7,TGTGCCAGCAGCTTAGGGGTCGAGATCTCCTACGAGCAGTACTTC,CASSLGVEISYEQYF
TRBV18,NA,NA,TRBJ2-1,TGTGCCAGCTCACTTCTAGCTGGGTATGAGCAGTTCTTC,CASSLLAGYEQFF
TRBV2,few,NA,TRBJ2-3,TGTGCCAGCAGTGAACCTGGAGAATCCACAGATACGCAGTATTTT,CASSEPGESTDTQYF
TRBV7-8,many,TRBD2,TRBJ2-1,TGTGCCAGCAGCTCCTCCATAGCGGGAGCGGCGTACAATGAGCAGTTCTTC,CASSSSIAGAAYNEQFF
TRBV6-2/TRBV6-3,NA,TRBD2,TRBJ2-1,TGTGCCAGCAGTTACTCTGCGGGGGACAATGAGCAGTTCTTC,CASSYSAGDNEQFF
TRBV10-3,many,NA,TRBJ2-3,TGTGCCATCAGTGAGGTGCGGCAGAGCACAGATACGCAGTATTTT,CAISEVRQSTDTQYF
TRBV20-1,many,TRBD1,TRBJ1-1,TGCAGTGCTAGGGGCAGGGGGGGCACTGAAGCTTTCTTT,CSARGRGGTEAFF